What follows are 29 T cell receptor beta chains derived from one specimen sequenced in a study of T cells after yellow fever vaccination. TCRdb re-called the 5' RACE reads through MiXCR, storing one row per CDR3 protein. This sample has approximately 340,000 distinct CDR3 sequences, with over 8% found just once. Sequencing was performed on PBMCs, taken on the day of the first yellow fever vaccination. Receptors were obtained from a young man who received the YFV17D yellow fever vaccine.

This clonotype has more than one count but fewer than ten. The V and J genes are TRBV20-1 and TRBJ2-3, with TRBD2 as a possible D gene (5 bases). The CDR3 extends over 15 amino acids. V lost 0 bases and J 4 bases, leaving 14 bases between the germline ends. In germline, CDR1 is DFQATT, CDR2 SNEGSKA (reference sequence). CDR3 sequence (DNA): TGCAGTGCTAGAGATCCCGGTAGGCGGGCAGATACGCAGTATTTT. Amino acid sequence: CSARDPGRRADTQYF.

CDR3 region: CASGRDSAGGIFQETQYF. In DNA form, the CDR3 reads TGTGCTAGTGGCAGGGACTCAGCGGGGGGGATATTCCAAGAGACCCAGTACTTC. J is TRBJ2-5 and V is TRBV12-5; 10 positions match TRBD2. The CDR3 sequence is 18 residues long. Germline values: CDR1 LGHNT, CDR2 FRNRAP. J was trimmed by 1 base and V by 6 bases; bases with no gene match: 14.

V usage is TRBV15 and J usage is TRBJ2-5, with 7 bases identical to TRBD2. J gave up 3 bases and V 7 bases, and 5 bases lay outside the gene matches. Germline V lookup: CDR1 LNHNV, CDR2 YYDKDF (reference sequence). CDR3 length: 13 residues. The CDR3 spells CATTERGEETQYF. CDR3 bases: TGTGCCACCACGGAGCGGGGAGAAGAGACCCAGTACTTC.

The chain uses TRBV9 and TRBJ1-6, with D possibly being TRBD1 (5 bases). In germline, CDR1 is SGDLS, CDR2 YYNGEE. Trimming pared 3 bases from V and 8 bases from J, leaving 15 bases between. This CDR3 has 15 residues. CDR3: CASSETWGRDSPLHF. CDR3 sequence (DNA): TGTGCCAGCAGCGAAACATGGGGGAGGGATTCACCCCTCCACTTT.

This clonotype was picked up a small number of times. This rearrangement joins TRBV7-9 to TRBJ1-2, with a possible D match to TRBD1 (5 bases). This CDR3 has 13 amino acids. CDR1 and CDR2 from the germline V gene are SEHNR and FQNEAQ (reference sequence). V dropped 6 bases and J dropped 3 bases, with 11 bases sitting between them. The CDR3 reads CASRSGTDYGYTF. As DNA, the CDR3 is TGTGCCAGCAGGTCCGGGACGGACTATGGCTACACCTTC.

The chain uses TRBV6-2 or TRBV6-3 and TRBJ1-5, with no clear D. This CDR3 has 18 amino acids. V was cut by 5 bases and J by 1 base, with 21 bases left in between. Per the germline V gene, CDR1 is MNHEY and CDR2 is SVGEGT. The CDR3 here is CASSTTSRGGWSNQPQHF. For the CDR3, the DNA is TGTGCCAGCAGTACGACATCCCGGGGAGGGTGGAGCAATCAGCCCCAGCATTTT.

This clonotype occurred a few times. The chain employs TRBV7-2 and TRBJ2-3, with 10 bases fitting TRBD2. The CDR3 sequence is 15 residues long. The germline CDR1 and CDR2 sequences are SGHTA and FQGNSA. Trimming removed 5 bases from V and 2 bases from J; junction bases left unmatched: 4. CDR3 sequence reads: CASSVSGGNTDTQYF. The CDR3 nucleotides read TGTGCCAGCAGCGTTAGCGGGGGGAACACAGATACGCAGTATTTT.

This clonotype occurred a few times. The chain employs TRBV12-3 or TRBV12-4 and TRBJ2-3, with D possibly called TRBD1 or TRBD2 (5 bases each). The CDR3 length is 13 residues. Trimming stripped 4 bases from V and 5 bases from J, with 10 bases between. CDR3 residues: CASSSGARDTQYF. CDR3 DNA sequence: TGTGCCAGCAGTTCCGGGGCAAGAGATACGCAGTATTTT.

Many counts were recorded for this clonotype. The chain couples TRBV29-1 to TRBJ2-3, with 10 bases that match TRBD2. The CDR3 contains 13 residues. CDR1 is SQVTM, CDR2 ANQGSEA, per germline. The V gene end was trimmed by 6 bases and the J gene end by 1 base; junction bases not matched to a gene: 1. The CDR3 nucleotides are TGCAGCGTAGGACTAGCGGGCACAGATACGCAGTATTTT. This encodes CSVGLAGTDTQYF.

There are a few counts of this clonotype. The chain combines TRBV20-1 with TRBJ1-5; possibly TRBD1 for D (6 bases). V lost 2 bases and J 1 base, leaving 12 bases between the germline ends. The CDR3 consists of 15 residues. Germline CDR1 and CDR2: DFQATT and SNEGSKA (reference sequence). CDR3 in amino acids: CSARTRGSSNQPQHF. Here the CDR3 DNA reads TGCAGTGCTAGAACCAGGGGTTCGAGCAATCAGCCCCAGCATTTT.

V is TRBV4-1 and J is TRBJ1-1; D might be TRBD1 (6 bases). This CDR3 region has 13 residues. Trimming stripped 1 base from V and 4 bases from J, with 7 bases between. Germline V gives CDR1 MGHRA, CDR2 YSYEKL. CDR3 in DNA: TGCGCCAGCAGCCAAGGGGGGGCCACTGAAGCTTTCTTT. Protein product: CASSQGGATEAFF.

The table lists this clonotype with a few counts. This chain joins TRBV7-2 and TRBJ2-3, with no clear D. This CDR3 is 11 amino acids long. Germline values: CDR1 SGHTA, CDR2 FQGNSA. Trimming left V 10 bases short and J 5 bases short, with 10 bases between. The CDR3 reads CATSKLDTQYF. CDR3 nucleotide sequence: TGTGCCACCTCCAAGCTAGATACGCAGTATTTT.

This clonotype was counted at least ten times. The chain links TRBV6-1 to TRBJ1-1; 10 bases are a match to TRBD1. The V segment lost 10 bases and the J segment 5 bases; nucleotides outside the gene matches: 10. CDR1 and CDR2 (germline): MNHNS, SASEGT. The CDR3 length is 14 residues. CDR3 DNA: TGTGCCACCAGGGGGGACAGGGGATATACTGAAGCTTTCTTT. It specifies CATRGDRGYTEAFF.

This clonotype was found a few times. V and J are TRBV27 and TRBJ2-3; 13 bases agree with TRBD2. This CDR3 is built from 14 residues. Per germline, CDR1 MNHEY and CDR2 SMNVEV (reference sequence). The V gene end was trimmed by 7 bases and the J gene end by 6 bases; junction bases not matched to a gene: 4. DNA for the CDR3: TGTGCCAGCACTGAACTAGCGGGGGGGGATACGCAGTATTTT. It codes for CASTELAGGDTQYF.

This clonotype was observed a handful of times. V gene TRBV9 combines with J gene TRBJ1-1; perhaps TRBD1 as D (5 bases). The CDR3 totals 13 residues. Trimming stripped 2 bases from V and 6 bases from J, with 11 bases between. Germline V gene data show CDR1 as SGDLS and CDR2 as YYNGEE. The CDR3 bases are TGTGCCAGCAGCGTGGGGTGGGGCTCTGAAGCTTTCTTT. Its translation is CASSVGWGSEAFF.

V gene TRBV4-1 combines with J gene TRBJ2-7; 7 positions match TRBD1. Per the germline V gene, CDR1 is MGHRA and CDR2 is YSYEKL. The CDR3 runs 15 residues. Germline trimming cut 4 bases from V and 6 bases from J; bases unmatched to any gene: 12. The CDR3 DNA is TGCGCCAGCAGCCGAGGGGACAGAAGAGGGGGCGAGCAGTACTTC. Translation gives CASSRGDRRGGEQYF.

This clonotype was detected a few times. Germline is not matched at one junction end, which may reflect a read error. CDR3 in amino acids: CASSSGRSTDTQYF. As DNA, the CDR3 is TGTGCTAGCAGTAGCGGTCGGTCAACAGATACGCAGTATTTT. The chain recombines TRBV7-7 with TRBJ2-3; maybe TRBD2 (6 bases). In germline, CDR1 is SSHAT, CDR2 FNYEAQ (reference sequence). The CDR3 sequence is 14 residues long.

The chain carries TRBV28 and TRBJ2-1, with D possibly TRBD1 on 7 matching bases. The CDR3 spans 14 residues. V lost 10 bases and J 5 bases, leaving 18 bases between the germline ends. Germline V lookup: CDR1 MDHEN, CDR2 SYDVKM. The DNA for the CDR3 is TGTGCCATGAGCCCCGCGGGACAGCACAATGAGCAGTTCTTC. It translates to CAMSPAGQHNEQFF.

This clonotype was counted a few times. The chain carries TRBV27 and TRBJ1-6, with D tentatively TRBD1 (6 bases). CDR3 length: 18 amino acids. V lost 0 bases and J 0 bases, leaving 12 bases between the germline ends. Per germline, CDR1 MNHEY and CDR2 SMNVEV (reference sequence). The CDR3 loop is CASSLSPFRGSYNSPLHF. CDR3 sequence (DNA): TGTGCCAGCAGTTTATCCCCCTTCAGGGGCTCCTATAATTCACCCCTCCACTTT.

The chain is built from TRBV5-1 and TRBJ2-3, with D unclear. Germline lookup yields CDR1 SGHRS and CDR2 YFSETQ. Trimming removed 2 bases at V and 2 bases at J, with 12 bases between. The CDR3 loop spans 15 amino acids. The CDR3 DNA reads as TGCGCCAGCAGCTTCGCTCCGGAACCCACAGATACGCAGTATTTT. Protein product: CASSFAPEPTDTQYF.

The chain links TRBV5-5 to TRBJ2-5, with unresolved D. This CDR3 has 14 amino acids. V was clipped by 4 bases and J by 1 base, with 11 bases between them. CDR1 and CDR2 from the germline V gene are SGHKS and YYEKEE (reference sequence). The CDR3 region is CASSPLWTQETQYF. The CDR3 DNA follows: TGTGCCAGCAGCCCCCTTTGGACCCAAGAGACCCAGTACTTC.

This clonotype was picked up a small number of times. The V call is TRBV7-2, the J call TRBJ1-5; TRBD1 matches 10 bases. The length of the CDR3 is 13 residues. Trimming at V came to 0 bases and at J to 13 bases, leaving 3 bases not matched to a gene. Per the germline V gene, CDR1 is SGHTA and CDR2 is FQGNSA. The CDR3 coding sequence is TGTGCCAGCAGCTTAGCCCAGGGACAGGGGCAGCATTTT. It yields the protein CASSLAQGQGQHF.

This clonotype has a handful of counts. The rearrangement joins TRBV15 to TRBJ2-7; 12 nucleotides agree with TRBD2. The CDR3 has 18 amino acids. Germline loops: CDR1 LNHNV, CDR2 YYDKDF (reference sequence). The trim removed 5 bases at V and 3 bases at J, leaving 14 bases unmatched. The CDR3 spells CATSPRASGGGRVYEQYF. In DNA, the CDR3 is TGTGCCACCAGCCCCCGGGCTAGCGGGGGGGGCCGGGTCTACGAGCAGTACTTC. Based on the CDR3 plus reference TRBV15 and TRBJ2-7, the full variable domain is DAMVIQNPRYQVTQFGKPVTLSCSQTLNHNVMYWYQQKSSQAPKLLFHYYDKDFNNEADTPDNFQSRRPNTSFCFLDIRSPGLGDTAMYLCATSPRASGGGRVYEQYFGPGTRLTVT.

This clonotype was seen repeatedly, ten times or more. CDR3 sequence: CASSVNPTVGVAQYF. For the CDR3, the DNA is TGTGCCAGCAGCGTAAACCCGACAGTCGGAGTTGCCCAGTACTTC. The chain uses TRBV9 and TRBJ2-5, with D maybe TRBD1 (5 bases). The CDR3 runs 15 residues. Trimming stripped 1 base from V and 9 bases from J, with 19 bases between. Germline values: CDR1 SGDLS, CDR2 YYNGEE.

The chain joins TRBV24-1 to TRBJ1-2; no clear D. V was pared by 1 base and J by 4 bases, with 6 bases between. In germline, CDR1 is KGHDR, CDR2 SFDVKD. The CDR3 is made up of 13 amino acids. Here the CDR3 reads CATSDLWFYGYTF. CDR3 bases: TGTGCCACCAGTGATTTATGGTTCTATGGCTACACCTTC.

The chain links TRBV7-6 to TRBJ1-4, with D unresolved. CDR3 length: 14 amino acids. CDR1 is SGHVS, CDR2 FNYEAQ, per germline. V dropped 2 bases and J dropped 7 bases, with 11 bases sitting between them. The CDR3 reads CASSLLASGEKLFF. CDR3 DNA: TGTGCCAGCAGCTTATTGGCAAGCGGTGAAAAACTGTTTTTT.

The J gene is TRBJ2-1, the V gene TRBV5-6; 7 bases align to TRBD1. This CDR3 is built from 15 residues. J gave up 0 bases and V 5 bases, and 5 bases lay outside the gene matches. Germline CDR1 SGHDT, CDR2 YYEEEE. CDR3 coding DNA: TGTGCCAGCAGGACGGGACAGTCCTCCTACAATGAGCAGTTCTTC. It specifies CASRTGQSSYNEQFF.

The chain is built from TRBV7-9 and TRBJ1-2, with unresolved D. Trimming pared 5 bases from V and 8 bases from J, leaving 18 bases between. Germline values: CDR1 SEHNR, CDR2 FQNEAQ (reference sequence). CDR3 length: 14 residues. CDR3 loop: CASSPLRGSDGYTF. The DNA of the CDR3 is TGTGCCAGCAGCCCCCTGCGCGGATCCGACGGCTACACCTTC.

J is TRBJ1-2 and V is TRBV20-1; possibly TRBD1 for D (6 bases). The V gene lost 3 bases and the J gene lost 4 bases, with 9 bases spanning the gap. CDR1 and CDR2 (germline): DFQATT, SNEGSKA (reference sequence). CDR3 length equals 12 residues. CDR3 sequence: CSASHRVYGYTF. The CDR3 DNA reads TGCAGTGCTAGTCACAGGGTCTATGGCTACACCTTC.